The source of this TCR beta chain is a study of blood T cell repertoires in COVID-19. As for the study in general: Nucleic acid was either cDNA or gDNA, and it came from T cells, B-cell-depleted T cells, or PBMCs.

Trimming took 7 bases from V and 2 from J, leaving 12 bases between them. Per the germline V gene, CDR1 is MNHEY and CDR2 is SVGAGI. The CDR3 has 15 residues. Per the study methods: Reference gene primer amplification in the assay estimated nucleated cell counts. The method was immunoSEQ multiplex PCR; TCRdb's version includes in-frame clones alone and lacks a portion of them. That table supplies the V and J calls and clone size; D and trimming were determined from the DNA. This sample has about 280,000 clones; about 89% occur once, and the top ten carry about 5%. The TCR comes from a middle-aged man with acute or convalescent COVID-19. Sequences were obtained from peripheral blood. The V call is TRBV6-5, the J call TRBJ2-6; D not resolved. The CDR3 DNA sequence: TGTGCCAGCATTCGGCCGGGTGCTGGGGCCAACGTCCTGACTTTC. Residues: CASIRPGAGANVLTF.